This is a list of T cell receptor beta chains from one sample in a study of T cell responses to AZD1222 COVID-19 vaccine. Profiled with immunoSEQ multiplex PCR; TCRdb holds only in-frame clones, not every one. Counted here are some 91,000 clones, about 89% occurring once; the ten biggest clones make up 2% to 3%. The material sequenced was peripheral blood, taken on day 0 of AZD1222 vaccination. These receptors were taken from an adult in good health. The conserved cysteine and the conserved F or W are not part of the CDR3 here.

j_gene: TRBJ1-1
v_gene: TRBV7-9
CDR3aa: ASSGGNTEAF

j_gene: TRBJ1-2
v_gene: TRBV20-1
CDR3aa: SASSGNYGYT

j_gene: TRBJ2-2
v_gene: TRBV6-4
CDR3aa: ASSDGTSGSSTGELF

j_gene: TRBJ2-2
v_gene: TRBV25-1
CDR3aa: ASSETNTGELF

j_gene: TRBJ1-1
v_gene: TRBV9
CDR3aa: ASSGGWLNTEAF

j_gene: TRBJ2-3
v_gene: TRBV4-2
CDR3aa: ASSQVIQGQGLKDTQY

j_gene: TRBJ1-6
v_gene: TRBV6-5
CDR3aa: ASSYGTGVSPLH

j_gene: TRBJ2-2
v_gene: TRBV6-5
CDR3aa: ASSYHTGELF

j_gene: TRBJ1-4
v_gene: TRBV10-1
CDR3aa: ASSAGTTNEKLF

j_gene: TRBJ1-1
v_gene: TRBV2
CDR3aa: ASKSQGNTEAF

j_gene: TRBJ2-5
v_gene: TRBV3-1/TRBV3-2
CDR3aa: ASSQGGTGIEETQY

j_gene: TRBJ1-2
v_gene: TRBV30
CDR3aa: AWSVLGQGLYYGYT

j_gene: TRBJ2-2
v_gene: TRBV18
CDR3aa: ASSPLSGELF

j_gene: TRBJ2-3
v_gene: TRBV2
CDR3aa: ASSDGGRDTQY

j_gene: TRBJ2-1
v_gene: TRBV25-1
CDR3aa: ASSESGGLYNEQF

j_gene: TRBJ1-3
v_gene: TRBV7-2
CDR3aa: ASSFFPASGNTIY

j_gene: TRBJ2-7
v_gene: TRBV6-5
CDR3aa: ASSSGLAGTYEQY

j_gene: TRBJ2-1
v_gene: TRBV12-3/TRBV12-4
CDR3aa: ASSPQEYNEQF

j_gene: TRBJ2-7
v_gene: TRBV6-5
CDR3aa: ASRLTSGVDEQY

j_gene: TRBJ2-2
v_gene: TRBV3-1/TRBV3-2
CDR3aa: ASSQARDTGELF

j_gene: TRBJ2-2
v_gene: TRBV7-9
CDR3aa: ASSLQGTGELF

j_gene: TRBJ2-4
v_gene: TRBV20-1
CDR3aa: SASSSGGGIQY

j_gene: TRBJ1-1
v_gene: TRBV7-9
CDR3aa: ASSLAVAGPEAQDTEAF

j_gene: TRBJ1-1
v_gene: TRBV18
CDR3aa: ASSPSENTEAF

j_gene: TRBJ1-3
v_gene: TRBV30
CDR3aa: AWSVGNTIY

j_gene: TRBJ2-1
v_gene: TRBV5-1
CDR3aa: ASSLAGGKSYEQF

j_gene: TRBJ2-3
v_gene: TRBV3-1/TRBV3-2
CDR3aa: ASSQRWLAGGTDTQY

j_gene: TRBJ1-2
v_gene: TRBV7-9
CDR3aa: ASRRDSPYGYT

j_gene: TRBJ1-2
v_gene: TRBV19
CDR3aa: ASTKGQGPGYGYT

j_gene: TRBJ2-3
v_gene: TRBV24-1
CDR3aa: ATSRGAGRDTQY

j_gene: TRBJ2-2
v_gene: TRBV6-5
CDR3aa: ASSYISEYTGELF

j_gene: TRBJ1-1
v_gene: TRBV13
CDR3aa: ASSFRMNTEAF

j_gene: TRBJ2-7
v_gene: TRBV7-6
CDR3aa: ASSLNGDSLYEQY

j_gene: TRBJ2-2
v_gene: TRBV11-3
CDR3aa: ASSLGEPTGELF

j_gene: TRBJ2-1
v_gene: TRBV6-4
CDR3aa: ASSTGLENNEQF